This T cell receptor (beta chain) was sequenced for a study of beta chain features in type 1 diabetes. Study observations and caveats: A moderate, significant TCRB CDR3 shortening appeared in type 1 diabetes across four CD4+ subsets.

Every isolated RNA sample was fully reverse transcribed, so sequencing captured expressed TCRB transcripts. Data came from immunoSEQ multiplex PCR; TCRdb stores just in-frame clones and leaves some out. Among some 640,000 clones listed, over 12% were seen once. This clone was seen a few times. Antigen: not known. V lost 8 bases to trimming and J lost 6 bases; unmatched junction nucleotides: 4. Germline lookup yields CDR1 GTSNPN and CDR2 SVGIG (reference sequence). The CDR3 runs to 12 residues. This TCR was sampled from a man younger than 35 with type 1 diabetes. This rearrangement joins TRBV30 to TRBJ1-4, with 9 bases aligning to TRBD1. Sequenced: naive CD4+ T cells from blood. CDR3 residues: CAGGQGDEKLFF. The DNA for the CDR3 is TGTGCCGGGGGACAGGGAGATGAAAAACTGTTTTTT. The full variable domain, rest sourced from reference TRBV30 and TRBJ1-4, is SQTIHQWPATLVQPVGSPLSLECTVEGTSNPNLYWYRQAAGRGLQLLFYSVGIGQISSEVPQNLSASRPQDRQFILSSKKLLLSDSGFYLCAGGQGDEKLFFGSGTQLSVL.